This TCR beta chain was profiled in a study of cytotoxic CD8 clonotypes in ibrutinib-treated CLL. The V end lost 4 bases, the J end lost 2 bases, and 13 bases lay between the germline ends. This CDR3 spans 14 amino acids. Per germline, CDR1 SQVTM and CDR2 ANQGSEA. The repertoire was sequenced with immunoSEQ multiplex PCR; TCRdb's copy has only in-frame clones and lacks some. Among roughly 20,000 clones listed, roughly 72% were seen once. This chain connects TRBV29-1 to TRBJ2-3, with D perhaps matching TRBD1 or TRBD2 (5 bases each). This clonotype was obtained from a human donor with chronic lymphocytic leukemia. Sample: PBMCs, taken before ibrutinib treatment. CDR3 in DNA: TGCAGCGTTGGGGGGTATATCATCACAGATACGCAGTATTTT. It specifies CSVGGYIITDTQYF.